These 21 T cell receptor beta chains share one sample of origin, sequenced in a study of cytomegalovirus exposure and HLA in healthy donors. The PCR contained 60 Vbeta and 13 Jbeta primers. Sequenced by immunoSEQ multiplex PCR; TCRdb stores in-frame clones only, minus some. The sample records about 180,000 clones, 79% being singletons. Sequencing was done on a sample of PBMCs. Receptor source: a woman between 35 and 50 years old in good health and CMV-seronegative.

This sequence joins TRBV5-4 and TRBJ2-3, with 10 bases lining up with TRBD2. Germline V gene lookup returns CDR1 SGHNT and CDR2 YYREEE (reference sequence). V was clipped by 2 bases and J by 1 base; unmatched bases: 4. This CDR3 has 16 residues. The DNA for the CDR3 is TGTGCCAGCAGCTTAGGACTAGCGGTTCGCACAGATACGCAGTATTTT. Amino acid sequence: CASSLGLAVRTDTQYF.

Remarks on this clone: At one end the junction does not follow the germline gene, possibly because of a read error. The genes are TRBV27 and TRBJ2-7; 8 bases align to TRBD1. The CDR3 extends over 13 amino acids. Germline V lookup: CDR1 MNHEY, CDR2 SMNVEV (reference sequence). The CDR3 reads CASSRTGMNEQHF. CDR3 nucleotide sequence: TGTGCCAGCTCAAGGACAGGGATGAACGAGCAGCACTTC.

This clone was counted once. This chain joins TRBV5-6 and TRBJ2-7, with D perhaps matching TRBD1 (5 bases). The CDR3 length is 16 residues. The germline V gene encodes CDR1 SGHDT and CDR2 YYEEEE. V was clipped by 4 bases and J by 4 bases, with 21 bases between them. The CDR3 sequence: CASSTLGPGMFYEQYF. CDR3 nucleotide sequence: TGTGCCAGCAGCACGCTGGGGCCGGGTATGTTTTACGAGCAGTACTTC.

The chain is built from TRBV14 and TRBJ1-1; no reliable D call. CDR3 length: 13 residues. Germline-derived CDR1 and CDR2 are SGHDN and FVKESK. V was clipped by 1 base and J by 6 bases, with 9 bases between them. The CDR3: CASSQALLAEAFF. CDR3 sequence (DNA): TGTGCCAGCAGCCAAGCCTTACTCGCTGAAGCTTTCTTT.

The J gene is TRBJ1-1, the V gene TRBV28; D is uncertain. V lost 6 bases and J lost 1, with 18 bases in between. The CDR3 runs to 16 residues. Germline V gene data show CDR1 as MDHEN and CDR2 as SYDVKM. The CDR3, as DNA: TGTGCCAGCAGCCGGGATCACAGCTATCAGAACACTGAAGCTTTCTTT. It translates to CASSRDHSYQNTEAFF.

The chain links TRBV21-1 to TRBJ2-7; TRBD1 is the table's D call, not checked against the DNA. TRBV21-1 is a recognized pseudogene. CDR3 length: 14 residues. The DNA for the CDR3 is TGTGCCAGCCCGGATCGGCACAGAGCCTACGAGCAGTACTTC. Its translation: CASPDRHRAYEQYF.

The chain couples TRBV2 to TRBJ2-5; 9 nucleotides line up with TRBD2. With 4 bases clipped from V and 2 bases from J, the junction kept 2 bases outside the gene matches. The CDR3 contains 14 residues. The germline V gene has CDR1 SNHLY and CDR2 FYNNEI. CDR3 in amino acids: CASSGSGGQETQYF. The CDR3, as DNA: TGTGCCAGCAGTGGTAGCGGGGGACAAGAGACCCAGTACTTC.

The rearrangement links TRBV9 to TRBJ2-1, with D perhaps TRBD1 (6 bases). Trimming left V 3 bases short and J 0 bases short, with 10 bases between. CDR3 length: 15 amino acids. Per the germline V gene, CDR1 is SGDLS and CDR2 is YYNGEE. The CDR3 spells CASSGQGSSYNEQFF. CDR3 sequence (DNA): TGTGCCAGCAGCGGTCAGGGGAGCTCCTACAATGAGCAGTTCTTC.

The chain combines TRBV9 with TRBJ2-1; a weak D match, TRBD2 (7 bases). The V end was cut by 3 bases, the J end by 9 bases, with 25 bases between. Germline-derived CDR1 and CDR2 are SGDLS and YYNGEE. This CDR3 is built from 17 residues. In DNA form, the CDR3 reads TGTGCCAGCAGCGCCACGTACTTGGGGAGGGCCAGGGGTGAGCAGTTCTTC. It specifies CASSATYLGRARGEQFF.

The V and J genes are TRBV13 and TRBJ1-1, with 7 bases fitting TRBD1. Trimming took 6 bases from V and 4 from J; bases not matched to a gene: 14. Looked up from germline, CDR1 is PRHDT and CDR2 is FYEKMQ (reference sequence). The CDR3 runs 16 residues. This CDR3 reads CASSFAPGQVGTEAFF. The CDR3 coding sequence is TGTGCCAGCAGTTTTGCCCCCGGACAGGTCGGCACTGAAGCTTTCTTT.

This clone was observed a few times. The V call is TRBV28, the J call TRBJ2-1, with a weak D call TRBD1 (5 bases). Looked up from germline, CDR1 is MDHEN and CDR2 is SYDVKM. The CDR3 is 13 amino acids. The ends were cut back, 6 bases at V and 4 bases at J, with 10 bases in the middle. The CDR3 DNA reads TGTGCCAGCAGATCGAGACAGTACAATGAGCAGTTCTTC. Residues: CASRSRQYNEQFF.

This clone was seen more than once but under ten times. In DNA, the CDR3 is TGTGCCACCAGGTACGACAGGGTGAACACTGAAGCTTTCTTT. Amino acids: CATRYDRVNTEAFF. This chain joins TRBV15 and TRBJ1-1, with TRBD1 identical over 7 bases. This CDR3 is 14 amino acids long. Germline values: CDR1 LNHNV, CDR2 YYDKDF (reference sequence). V gave up 6 bases and J gave up 0 bases; unmatched junction bases: 4.

The rearrangement uses TRBV2 and TRBJ2-5; 7 positions agree with TRBD2. The CDR3 contains 13 residues. Germline trimming cut 8 bases from V and 5 bases from J; bases unmatched to any gene: 8. CDR1 and CDR2 (germline): SNHLY, FYNNEI. DNA of the CDR3: TGTGCCAGCGGGTCAGGGAGGGAGGAGACCCAGTACTTC. It specifies CASGSGREETQYF.

This chain links TRBV2 with TRBJ1-4, with 7 bases aligning to TRBD1. This CDR3 contains 14 residues. Germline CDR1 reads SNHLY; CDR2 reads FYNNEI. The ends lost 0 bases at V and 6 bases at J; junction bases unmatched: 1. CDR3 sequence (DNA): TGTGCCAGCAGTGAAGCACAGGGGTATGAAAAACTGTTTTTT. This encodes CASSEAQGYEKLFF.

J is TRBJ1-1 and V is TRBV5-4; the D gene is possibly TRBD1 (5 bases). V lost 4 bases to trimming and J lost 10 bases, with 26 bases between them. Per germline, CDR1 SGHNT and CDR2 YYREEE (reference sequence). The CDR3 runs to 16 residues. CDR3 coding DNA: TGTGCCAGCAGCCCCATGGGGCCGGGACTGTCCCGTGCAGCTTTCTTT. This gives the protein CASSPMGPGLSRAAFF. Full variable domain (remainder filled in from reference TRBV5-4 and TRBJ1-1): ETGVTQSPTHLIKTRGQQVTLRCSSQSGHNTVSWYQQALGQGPQFIFQYYREEENGRGNFPPRFSGLQFPNYSSELNVNALELDDSALYLCASSPMGPGLSRAAFFGQGTRLTVV.

CDR3 region: CATSVGQGGTEAFF. The DNA for the CDR3 is TGTGCCACCAGCGTCGGACAGGGTGGGACTGAAGCTTTCTTT. The V gene is TRBV15, the J gene TRBJ1-1; 8 positions agree with TRBD1. Germline V lookup: CDR1 LNHNV, CDR2 YYDKDF (reference sequence). V lost 5 bases and J lost 5; bases outside the gene matches: 7. The CDR3 length is 14 residues.

This rearrangement joins TRBV7-6 to TRBJ2-2; 7 bases align to TRBD1. V shed 8 bases, J shed 3 bases, and the junction held 6 bases outside the gene matches. Germline V gene data show CDR1 as SGHVS and CDR2 as FNYEAQ. CDR3 size: 14 residues. CDR3 nucleotides: TGTGCCAGCTTAGGACAGGAAGACACCGGGGAGCTGTTTTTT. It codes for CASLGQEDTGELFF.

V gene TRBV19 combines with J gene TRBJ1-5; D remains unclear. The germline V and J ends were trimmed by 4 bases and 1 base, with 11 bases remaining between them. The CDR3 has 15 amino acids. CDR1 is LNHDA and CDR2 is SQIVND in the germline V gene (reference sequence). CDR3 protein: CASSTGLTSNQPQHF. For the CDR3, the DNA is TGTGCCAGTAGTACAGGACTCACGAGCAATCAGCCCCAGCATTTT.

This clone was counted only a few times. The rearrangement links TRBV19 to TRBJ1-1; D is ambiguous. The CDR3 totals 14 residues. Germline V gene lookup returns CDR1 LNHDA and CDR2 SQIVND (reference sequence). Trimming removed 2 bases from V and 2 bases from J, with 9 bases in between. CDR3 amino acids: CASSISGTNTEAFF. The CDR3, as DNA: TGTGCCAGTAGTATATCGGGAACCAACACTGAAGCTTTCTTT. Filled out from reference TRBV19 and TRBJ1-1, the complete variable domain reads DGGITQSPKYLFRKEGQNVTLSCEQNLNHDAMYWYRQDPGQGLRLIYYSQIVNDFQKGDIAEGYSVSREKKESFPLTVTSAQKNPTAFYLCASSISGTNTEAFFGQGTRLTVV.

This clone was detected once. The chain employs TRBV15 and TRBJ2-3; the D is unclear. V lost 5 bases and J 4 bases, leaving 7 bases between the germline ends. This CDR3 is 12 amino acids long. The germline V gene encodes CDR1 LNHNV and CDR2 YYDKDF (reference sequence). CDR3 in amino acids: CATSPMSDTQYF. CDR3 DNA: TGTGCCACCAGCCCAATGTCAGATACGCAGTATTTT.

The gene calls are TRBV2 and TRBJ1-2; unclear D gene. The germline V gene encodes CDR1 SNHLY and CDR2 FYNNEI. V lost 2 bases to trimming and J lost 1 base, with 14 bases between them. The CDR3 length is 16 residues. CDR3 bases: TGTGCCAGCAGTGAAAGGAGGACGGCTTTTAACTATGGCTACACCTTC. Residues: CASSERRTAFNYGYTF.